Listed below are T cell receptor beta chains from one sample, sequenced in a study of tumor-infiltrating lymphocytes in primary liver carcinoma. TCRdb re-derived calls from the multiplex PCR reads in MiXCR, one entry per CDR3 protein. In the table there are around 79,000 distinct CDR3 sequences, approximately 69% of which are singletons. Sequenced: tumor-adjacent normal liver tissue. All receptors derive from a man aged 40-50 years with primary liver carcinoma and hepatitis B virus infection. CDR3s include the opening cysteine and the closing phenylalanine or tryptophan. Each record gives: J gene, V gene, clone size, D gene, CDR3 DNA, CDR3 protein. D genes are given only for firm matches. Clone size appears in some rows only: once, few, many, or a class for an expanded clone.

TRBJ2-2 | TRBV5-1 | many | - | TGCGCCAGCAGCTTATCAGGGACCGGGGAGCTGTTTTTT | CASSLSGTGELFF
TRBJ2-1 | TRBV29-1 | many | - | TGCAGCGTTGAATTCCGGGGAAGTGAGCAGTTCTTC | CSVEFRGSEQFF
TRBJ1-5 | TRBV6-1 | once | - | TGTGCCAGCAGTGTCGCAGGGGCATTCAATCAGCCCCAGCATTTT | CASSVAGAFNQPQHF
TRBJ2-3 | TRBV6-5 | many | TRBD1 | TGTGCCAGCAAAAGGACAGGGGGCACAGATACGCAGTATTTT | CASKRTGGTDTQYF
TRBJ2-7 | TRBV6-2/TRBV6-3 | - | TRBD2 | TGTGCCAGCAGTTGTGGGGGACTACCTCTCGGGGAGCAGTACTTC | CASSCGGLPLGEQYF
TRBJ2-2 | TRBV10-3 | - | - | TGTGCCATCAGTCCGGGACGTAACTTAGGCACCGGGGAGCTGTTTTTT | CAISPGRNLGTGELFF
TRBJ1-5 | TRBV5-4 | many | - | TGTGCCAGCAGCTTGGGAAGCAATCAGCCCCAGCATTTT | CASSLGSNQPQHF
TRBJ2-7 | TRBV6-6 | - | TRBD2 | TGTGCCAGCAGTTACGGGGCTAGCGGGAGGGAGCGTGAGCAGTACTTC | CASSYGASGREREQYF
TRBJ2-5 | TRBV11-2 | - | - | TGTGCCAGCAGCCCTAGCTCAATCCAGGGTGCTGAGCGGGAGACCCAGTACTTC | CASSPSSIQGAERETQYF
TRBJ2-3 | TRBV6-5 | few | - | TGTGCATGTGGCGAATGGGATACGCAGTATTTT | CACGEWDTQYF
TRBJ2-2 | TRBV5-4 | - | - | TGTGCCAGTAGCCCGGATGGCGGGGTGATCACAGGGGAGCTGTTTTTT | CASSPDGGVITGELFF
TRBJ2-7 | TRBV2 | - | - | TGTGGCAGCCATACTAGATTTCGCACCTACGAGCAGTACTTC | CGSHTRFRTYEQYF
TRBJ2-1 | TRBV4-1 | - | - | TGCGCCAGCAGTCAAGCTCCCGAGACAGGATACTACAATGAGCAGTTCTTC | CASSQAPETGYYNEQFF
TRBJ2-4 | TRBV6-5 | - | - | TGTGCCAGCAGGCCCCGCGCGGACGAGGGAAACATTCAGTACTTC | CASRPRADEGNIQYF
TRBJ2-1 | TRBV7-8 | - | - | TGTGCCAGCAGCTTGGTAGGGGGTAGAGGGAGAACCAATGGGCAGTTCTTC | CASSLVGGRGRTNGQFF
TRBJ1-4 | TRBV12-3/TRBV12-4 | many | - | TGTGCCAGCAGTTTAGTCAGTTCTAATGAAAAACTGTTTTTT | CASSLVSSNEKLFF
TRBJ2-7 | TRBV6-1 | - | - | TGTACCAGCAGTGGAGCTGGGGAATCCTACAATGAGCAGTACTTC | CTSSGAGESYNEQYF
TRBJ2-1 | TRBV11-2 | - | - | TGTGCCAGCAGCTTCGAGTTCATGCGTGGATCCAATGAGCAGTTGTTC | CASSFEFMRGSNEQLF
TRBJ1-2 | TRBV10-2 | - | - | TGCGCCAGCAGTGAGGGCTTAGTGCCGGGGGGTAGCCGAAGACTGGGTTATGGCTACACCTTC | CASSEGLVPGGSRRLGYGYTF
TRBJ1-1 | TRBV28 | - | - | TGTGCCAGCAGCTTGGGGAGTTGGGACACTGAAGCTTGCTTT | CASSLGSWDTEACF
TRBJ1-5 | TRBV6-1 | once | TRBD1 | TGTGCCATCAGTGTGGACAGGGGCTGGAATCAGCCCCAGCGCTTT | CAISVDRGWNQPQRF
TRBJ2-2 | TRBV11-1 | once | - | TGTGCCAGGGGCTTAATACGTTTCGGGGAGCTGTTTTTT | CARGLIRFGELFF
TRBJ2-3 | TRBV30 | - | TRBD2 | TGTGCCTGGGACCGGACTAGCGGGCAACACACAGGTACGCAGTATTTT | CAWDRTSGQHTGTQYF
TRBJ2-7 | TRBV4-1 | - | - | TGCGGCAGTTGCCAAGATTTGGGAGGTGGCTACGAGCAGTACTTC | CGSCQDLGGGYEQYF
TRBJ2-5 | TRBV6-1 | once | TRBD1 | TGTACCAGCACCGTTAACAGGGGCATGGAGACCCAGTACTTC | CTSTVNRGMETQYF
TRBJ2-1 | TRBV4-3 | - | - | TGCGCCAGCAGCCAAGATGCGTCCTACTATGAGCAGTTCTTC | CASSQDASYYEQFF
TRBJ2-7 | TRBV4-1 | once | TRBD2 | TGCGCCAGCAGCCCGAATTCGCCCGGGACTATCGTACCCTACGAACAGTACTTC | CASSPNSPGTIVPYEQYF
TRBJ2-3 | TRBV4-1 | - | - | TGCGCCAGCAGCCAAGGGTGGGTCGACACGGATACGCAGTATTTT | CASSQGWVDTDTQYF
TRBJ2-1 | TRBV7-3 | - | - | TGTGCCAGCAACTTAAGTTTGGCACACAATGAGCAGTTCTTC | CASNLSLAHNEQFF
TRBJ2-1 | TRBV11-2 | - | TRBD2 | TGTGCTAGCGGCTTAGCCGAGTTGGCTAGCGGGAGTGGATACAATGAGCAGTTCTTC | CASGLAELASGSGYNEQFF
TRBJ2-7 | TRBV6-2/TRBV6-3 | few | - | TGTGCCAGCAGTTATATGGTGGGAGCCTACGAGCAGTACTTC | CASSYMVGAYEQYF
TRBJ2-1 | TRBV29-1 | - | TRBD1 | TGCAGCCTTGAAGGGGGCATAGGCTCCTACAATGAGCAGTTCTTC | CSLEGGIGSYNEQFF
TRBJ1-5 | TRBV28 | few | TRBD1 | TGTGCCAGCAGCTTACCACGACAGGGGGAGCGCAGCAATCAGCCCCAGCATTTT | CASSLPRQGERSNQPQHF
TRBJ2-7 | TRBV4-3 | - | - | TGCGCCAGCAGCTCGGAACTATCGGTCGCATCCTACGAGCAGTACTTC | CASSSELSVASYEQYF
TRBJ2-6 | TRBV9 | - | - | TGTGCCAGCAGCGTAGGCGGGGCCAACGTCCTGACTTTC | CASSVGGANVLTF
TRBJ2-6 | TRBV7-9 | - | - | TGTGTCAGTACGGACTCTACCTCTGGGGCCAACGTCCTGACTTTC | CVSTDSTSGANVLTF
TRBJ2-2 | TRBV12-3/TRBV12-4 | - | - | TGTGCCAGCAGTCCCAGACCGAAACGGGTCACCGGGGAGCTGTTTTTT | CASSPRPKRVTGELFF
TRBJ2-2 | TRBV4-3 | - | - | TGCGCCAGCAGCCAAGCCGCAGGAGATACCGGGGAGCTGCTTTTT | CASSQAAGDTGELLF
TRBJ2-7 | TRBV15 | - | - | TGTCCCACCAGCAGAAAGGACAATTACCTCTACGAGCAATACTTC | CPTSRKDNYLYEQYF
TRBJ2-7 | TRBV11-2 | - | - | TGTGCCAGCGGCTTTACCCAGCGGGCGGGATACGAGCAGTACTTC | CASGFTQRAGYEQYF